These 27 T cell receptor beta chains share one sample of origin, sequenced in a study of cytomegalovirus exposure and HLA in healthy donors. Primers for the PCR totalled 60 Vbeta and 13 Jbeta. Profiling relied on immunoSEQ multiplex PCR, and the TCRdb table lists in-frame clones only, not all of them. The table records about 150,000 clones, roughly four fifths of them present only once. The sequenced sample consisted of PBMCs. The origin of the receptors is a man between 18 and 29 years old in good health and CMV-seronegative.

Details on this clone: At the DNA level, this CDR3 is encoded by other sequences in the same sample as well. This sequence joins TRBV4-3 and TRBJ1-1; 8 bases line up with TRBD1. Germline V lookup: CDR1 LGHNA, CDR2 YSLEER. Trimming took 4 bases from V and 11 from J; bases not matched to a gene: 9. This CDR3 has 13 amino acids. In DNA form, the CDR3 reads TGCGCCAGCAGCCCTCAGGGACAGGAGGAGGCTTTCTTT. Amino acids: CASSPQGQEEAFF.

The count of this clone is one. V and J are TRBV19 and TRBJ1-1; 9 bases map to TRBD1. Germline CDR1 and CDR2: LNHDA and SQIVND (reference sequence). Unmatched junction bases numbered 3, after V lost 2 bases and J lost 5 bases. The CDR3 has 14 residues. CDR3 DNA: TGTGCCAGTAGTATAAGAGACAGGGGGACTGAAGCTTTCTTT. Its translation: CASSIRDRGTEAFF.

This chain's CDR3 is CASSSDYPASGRGYNEQFF. The CDR3 DNA reads as TGTGCCAGCAGCAGCGACTACCCGGCTAGCGGGAGGGGATACAATGAGCAGTTCTTC. The chain is built from TRBV7-2 and TRBJ2-1; 12 bases agree with TRBD2. The J segment lost 4 bases and the V segment lost 5 bases, leaving 15 bases of the junction unmatched. CDR1 is SGHTA, CDR2 FQGNSA, per germline. The CDR3 has 19 residues.

V gene TRBV12-5 combines with J gene TRBJ2-6, with a tentative D call TRBD1 (5 bases). The germline V and J ends were trimmed by 6 bases and 7 bases, with 16 bases remaining between them. CDR1 and CDR2 from the germline V gene are LGHNT and FRNRAP. This CDR3 is built from 15 residues. The CDR3 region has the DNA TGTGCTAGTGGCCCCGATACAGGAGCTGCCAACGTCCTGACTTTC. It yields the protein CASGPDTGAANVLTF.

This chain uses TRBV27 with TRBJ2-1; a weak D match, TRBD2 (6 bases). The CDR3 has 17 amino acids. V lost 6 bases and J lost 5, with 23 bases in between. The germline V gene has CDR1 MNHEY and CDR2 SMNVEV (reference sequence). CDR3 nucleotides: TGTGCCAGCAGCCAGTTTGGGAGAGGTAGCGGCAACAATGAGCAGTTCTTC. This encodes CASSQFGRGSGNNEQFF.

DNA for the CDR3: TGTGCCAGCAGCCCAGGGGGCAAATACGAGCAGTACTTC. This encodes CASSPGGKYEQYF. V usage is TRBV11-2 and J usage is TRBJ2-7; TRBD1 aligns across 8 bases. The CDR3 contains 13 residues. V dropped 5 bases and J dropped 4; count of bases not matched to a gene: 4. Per germline, CDR1 SGHAT and CDR2 FQNNGV.

This chain uses TRBV2 with TRBJ2-2; 11 bases match TRBD1. Germline trimming cut 9 bases from V and 5 bases from J; bases unmatched to any gene: 8. The CDR3 totals 15 residues. CDR1 and CDR2 (germline): SNHLY, FYNNEI. CDR3 nucleotide sequence: TGTGCCAGAGGGGTGGGGACAGGGGGGACCGGGGAGCTGTTTTTT. Amino acid sequence: CARGVGTGGTGELFF.

The V and J genes are TRBV2 and TRBJ2-1; TRBD1 matches at 12 bases. The V segment lost 8 bases and the J segment 10 bases; nucleotides outside the gene matches: 6. The CDR3 runs 13 residues. CDR1 and CDR2 from the germline V gene are SNHLY and FYNNEI. CDR3 residues: CASVGQGAWEQFF. CDR3 nucleotide sequence: TGTGCCAGCGTGGGACAGGGGGCTTGGGAGCAGTTCTTC.

This chain connects TRBV2 to TRBJ1-1; a weak D match, TRBD1 (5 bases). Per germline, CDR1 SNHLY and CDR2 FYNNEI. This CDR3 comprises 14 residues. The ends were cut back, 7 bases at V and 5 bases at J, with 17 bases in the middle. The CDR3, as DNA: TGTGCCAGCATGGTCGGACTGGGGGGGACTGAAGCTTTCTTT. It codes for CASMVGLGGTEAFF.

J is TRBJ2-3 and V is TRBV5-4; 7 bases line up with TRBD2. Germline V gives CDR1 SGHNT, CDR2 YYREEE (reference sequence). V lost 0 bases to trimming and J lost 4 bases; unmatched junction nucleotides: 2. CDR3 length: 14 amino acids. Here the CDR3 DNA reads TGTGCCAGCAGCTTGGGGACTAGACCAGATACGCAGTATTTT. Translated: CASSLGTRPDTQYF.

This clone was counted between two and nine times. This rearrangement joins TRBV7-9 to TRBJ2-5; D remains unclear. The CDR3 totals 10 residues. Between the trimmed V and J ends, which lost 5 bases and 5 bases, there was a span of 3 bases. The germline CDR1 and CDR2 sequences are SEHNR and FQNEAQ (reference sequence). DNA for the CDR3: TGTGCCAGCAGCACTGAGACCCAGTACTTC. Amino acid sequence: CASSTETQYF.

J is TRBJ2-1 and V is TRBV6-5, with 10 nucleotides matching TRBD2. V lost 5 bases to trimming and J lost 7 bases; unmatched junction nucleotides: 8. CDR3 size: 15 residues. CDR1 is MNHEY, CDR2 SVGAGI, per germline. CDR3 sequence (DNA): TGTGCCAGCAGTCCAGCGGGAGGGCCCGAAAATGAGCAGTTCTTC. As protein: CASSPAGGPENEQFF.

The chain combines TRBV28 with TRBJ2-5; 10 bases align to TRBD2. Trimming removed 6 bases from V and 9 bases from J; junction bases left unmatched: 16. Germline-derived CDR1 and CDR2 are MDHEN and SYDVKM. The CDR3 consists of 16 residues. The DNA for the CDR3 is TGTGCCAGCAGACTAGCGGGATCGGGGATCGGGCCGGCCCAGTACTTC. Encoded protein: CASRLAGSGIGPAQYF.

V is TRBV2 and J is TRBJ2-1, with D hard to call. V gave up 6 bases and J gave up 5 bases, with 5 bases separating them. The CDR3 runs to 11 residues. Germline V gene sequence: CDR1 SNHLY, CDR2 FYNNEI. CDR3 sequence (DNA): TGTGCCAGCAGAGAGAACAATGAGCAGTTCTTC. This translates into CASRENNEQFF.

As to this clone: Other DNA sequences in this sample translate to the same CDR3. The CDR3 DNA is TGTGCCAGCAGTCGACAGGGGAGGACAGATACGCAGTATTTT. Translating it yields CASSRQGRTDTQYF. This chain connects TRBV27 to TRBJ2-3, with 8 bases identical to TRBD1. CDR1 MNHEY and CDR2 SMNVEV come from the germline V gene (reference sequence). The CDR3 totals 14 residues. The trim removed 5 bases at V and 3 bases at J, leaving 4 bases unmatched.

This chain links TRBV9 with TRBJ2-7, with TRBD1 as a possible D gene (6 bases). Trimming took 1 base from V and 10 from J, leaving 18 bases between them. The germline V gene has CDR1 SGDLS and CDR2 YYNGEE. The CDR3 contains 14 residues. The CDR3 region has the DNA TGTGCCAGCAGCGTATTAGGGGGACCAGGGAGTCAGTACTTC. Protein sequence: CASSVLGGPGSQYF.

The gene calls are TRBV28 and TRBJ2-7; 12 nucleotides align to TRBD1. The CDR3 spans 15 residues. Looked up from germline, CDR1 is MDHEN and CDR2 is SYDVKM. V lost 4 bases and J lost 6; bases outside the gene matches: 7. CDR3 coding DNA: TGTGCCAGCAGTTCCTTCCGGGACAGGGGGCGCGAGCAGTACTTC. Translated: CASSSFRDRGREQYF. Full variable domain (remainder filled in from reference TRBV28 and TRBJ2-7): DVKVTQSSRYLVKRTGEKVFLECVQDMDHENMFWYRQDPGLGLRLIYFSYDVKMKEKGDIPEGYSVSREKKERFSLILESASTNQTSMYLCASSSFRDRGREQYFGPGTRLTVT.

The chain employs TRBV4-1 and TRBJ2-1, with D perhaps matching TRBD2 (6 bases). CDR1 MGHRA and CDR2 YSYEKL come from the germline V gene. The CDR3 consists of 16 residues. Trimming took off 0 bases at V and 4 bases at J, with 13 bases between the two ends. The CDR3 here is CASSQDRSSGYNEQFF. The DNA of the CDR3 is TGCGCCAGCAGCCAAGATCGGAGTAGCGGATACAATGAGCAGTTCTTC.

V and J are TRBV5-1 and TRBJ2-7, with 8 bases fitting TRBD1. Per the germline V gene, CDR1 is SGHRS and CDR2 is YFSETQ. The V segment lost 4 bases and the J segment 6 bases; nucleotides outside the gene matches: 6. CDR3 length equals 13 residues. This CDR3 reads CASSPTGTGEQYF. In DNA form, the CDR3 reads TGCGCCAGCAGCCCGACCGGGACAGGCGAGCAGTACTTC.

The chain uses TRBV20-1 and TRBJ2-7; D perhaps matches TRBD1 (5 bases). V was clipped by 7 bases and J by 3 bases, with 10 bases between them. CDR1 and CDR2 (germline): DFQATT, SNEGSKA (reference sequence). CDR3 length equals 11 residues. The CDR3 DNA follows: TGCAGTGGGGGCAGGGACTACGAGCAGTACTTC. Its translation is CSGGRDYEQYF.

The rearrangement uses TRBV14 and TRBJ1-2; D gene uncertain. Germline-derived CDR1 and CDR2 are SGHDN and FVKESK. CDR3 size: 14 residues. The ends were cut back, 5 bases at V and 4 bases at J, with 14 bases in the middle. DNA for the CDR3: TGTGCCAGCAGCTCCTGGCCCCACAGCTATGGCTACACCTTC. Its protein product is CASSSWPHSYGYTF.

This chain links TRBV2 with TRBJ2-1; 7 positions match TRBD2. The V segment lost 6 bases and the J segment 7 bases; nucleotides outside the gene matches: 6. Germline CDR1 SNHLY, CDR2 FYNNEI. This CDR3 contains 13 residues. Written as DNA, the CDR3 is TGTGCCAGCAGGAGACTAGCAGTGAATGAGCAGTTCTTC. It is translated as CASRRLAVNEQFF.

The J gene is TRBJ2-5, the V gene TRBV9; 11 nucleotides match TRBD2. Germline CDR1 is SGDLS and CDR2 is YYNGEE. The CDR3 consists of 15 residues. V was clipped by 4 bases and J by 5 bases; unmatched bases: 7. CDR3 sequence (DNA): TGTGCCAGCAGCCTAACCTTAGCGGGAGGGGAGACCCAGTACTTC. Amino acids: CASSLTLAGGETQYF.

The rearrangement joins TRBV4-3 to TRBJ2-3, with a tentative D call TRBD1 (6 bases). Germline CDR1 LGHNA, CDR2 YSLEER. The CDR3 runs 17 residues. Trimming took off 2 bases at V and 1 base at J, with 16 bases between the two ends. The CDR3 here is CASSQWEWGLGTDTQYF. DNA for the CDR3: TGCGCCAGCAGCCAATGGGAGTGGGGGCTTGGCACAGATACGCAGTATTTT.

CDR3 amino acids: CASCGGPGQGRVGNSPLHF. CDR3 nucleotide sequence: TGTGCCAGCTGCGGAGGACCGGGACAGGGTCGAGTGGGGAATTCACCCCTCCACTTT. The rearrangement links TRBV7-8 to TRBJ1-6; 9 bases line up with TRBD1. The CDR3 runs to 19 residues. J lost 7 bases, V lost 8 bases, and 21 bases had no gene match. CDR1 and CDR2 from the germline V gene are SGHVS and FQNEAQ. The full variable domain, rest sourced from reference TRBV7-8 and TRBJ1-6, is GAGVSQSPRYKVAKRGQDVALRCDPISGHVSLFWYQQALGQGPEFLTYFQNEAQLDKSGLPSDRFFAERPEGSVSTLKIQRTQQEDSAVYLCASCGGPGQGRVGNSPLHFGNGTRLTVT.

V and J are TRBV6-4 and TRBJ2-3; D remains ambiguous. The CDR3 totals 15 residues. CDR1 and CDR2 from the germline V gene are MRHNA and SNTAGT. Trimming cost V 0 bases and J 3 bases, with 10 bases left between them. In DNA, the CDR3 is TGTGCCAGCAGTGACTCAGAGGAGTCGACAGATACGCAGTATTTT. It codes for CASSDSEESTDTQYF.

The rearrangement joins TRBV5-6 to TRBJ1-3, with a possible D match to TRBD1 (6 bases). CDR1 and CDR2 (germline): SGHDT, YYEEEE. The V end lost 1 base, the J end lost 1 base, and 12 bases lay between the germline ends. The length of the CDR3 is 16 residues. CDR3 bases: TGTGCCAGCAGCTTGTACAACACAGGGTCTGGAAACACCATATATTTT. Protein sequence: CASSLYNTGSGNTIYF.